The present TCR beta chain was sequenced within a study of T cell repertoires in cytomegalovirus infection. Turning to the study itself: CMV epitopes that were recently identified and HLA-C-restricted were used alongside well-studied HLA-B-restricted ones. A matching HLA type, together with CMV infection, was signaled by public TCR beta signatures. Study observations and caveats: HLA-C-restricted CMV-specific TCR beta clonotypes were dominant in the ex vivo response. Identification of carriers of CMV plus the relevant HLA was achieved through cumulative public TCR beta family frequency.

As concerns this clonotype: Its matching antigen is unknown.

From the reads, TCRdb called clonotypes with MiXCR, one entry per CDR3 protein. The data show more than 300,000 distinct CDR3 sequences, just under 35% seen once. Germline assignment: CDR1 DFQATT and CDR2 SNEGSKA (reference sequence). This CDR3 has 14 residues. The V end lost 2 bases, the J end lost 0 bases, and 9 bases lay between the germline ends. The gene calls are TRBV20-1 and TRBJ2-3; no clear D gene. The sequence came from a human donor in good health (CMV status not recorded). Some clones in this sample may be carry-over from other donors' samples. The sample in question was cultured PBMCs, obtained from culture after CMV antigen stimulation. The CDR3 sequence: CSARRTASTDTQYF. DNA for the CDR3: TGCAGTGCTAGACGTACTGCTAGCACAGATACGCAGTATTTT.